The clone carrying this TCR beta chain showed up just once. Generated by immunoSEQ multiplex PCR, the TCRdb table keeps only in-frame clones and is missing some. The sample has tens of thousands of clones; about 90% are singletons. This entry is derived from a study of T cells in narcolepsy. Germline loops: CDR1 SQVTM, CDR2 ANQGSEA. This CDR3 is 13 amino acids long. The V end lost 7 bases, the J end lost 6 bases, and 18 bases lay between the germline ends. The receptor was isolated from a human donor with narcolepsy. The sample consisted of CD45RA- memory CD4+ T cells from PBMCs. The chain combines TRBV29-1 with TRBJ1-1; D is possibly TRBD1 (6 bases). The CDR3 bases are TGCAGCGCCAGGACAGCAACGGAGGCTGAAGCTTTCTTT. Amino acid sequence: CSARTATEAEAFF. Together with reference TRBV29-1 and TRBJ1-1, the CDR3 gives the full variable domain: SAVISQKPSRDICQRGTSLTIQCQVDSQVTMMFWYRQQPGQSLTLIATANQGSEATYESGFVIDKFPISRPNLTFSTLTVSNMSPEDSSIYLCSARTATEAEAFFGQGTRLTVV.